A selection of T cell receptor beta chains follows, all from one sample in a study of T-cell reconstitution after alpha-beta-depleted transplantation in children. TCRdb re-called the PCR reads with MiXCR, one entry per CDR3 protein. The table records a few hundred thousand distinct CDR3 sequences, around 12% of them present only once. Sequencing used PBMCs from the stem cell graft donor, obtained from the stem cell graft. These receptors were taken from a human donor who donated a stem cell graft to a child with combined immunodeficiency. Both conserved end residues are trimmed from each CDR3. A D gene is named only where the DNA matches it firmly.

j_call d_call v_call cdr3_aa
TRBJ1-1 . TRBV13 ASSLRTLEAF
TRBJ1-6 TRBD1 TRBV7-2 ASNFQGVQSPLH
TRBJ1-2 TRBD1 TRBV7-2 AVDREAYYGYT
TRBJ1-5 TRBD1 TRBV12-3/TRBV12-4 ASRLGQKGNQPQH
TRBJ2-1 TRBD1 TRBV7-9 ASSSGGTGAYSEQF
TRBJ1-5 . TRBV27 ASSRDRTYSNQPQH
TRBJ2-7 . TRBV20-1 SARDGLYYEQY
TRBJ1-1 . TRBV20-1 SAIPIGNTEAF
TRBJ2-2 . TRBV30 AWSIGAGELF
TRBJ2-5 TRBD1 TRBV20-1 SARQGGQKGTQY
TRBJ2-3 . TRBV5-1 ASSFWETDTQY
TRBJ2-7 TRBD2 TRBV4-2 ASSQPILAGERYEQY
TRBJ1-1 TRBD1 TRBV7-2 ASSSGTGATEAF
TRBJ1-2 TRBD1 TRBV28 ASSFAPGDRGNYGYT
TRBJ2-7 TRBD1 TRBV5-5 ASSLVRATGNYEQY
TRBJ1-2 TRBD1 TRBV10-3 AISESRTGDYGYT
TRBJ2-1 . TRBV20-1 SASSLTGSSLDEQF
TRBJ2-7 . TRBV5-1 ASSARWGSSYEQY
TRBJ1-4 TRBD1 TRBV11-2 ASSSSNRGTNEKLF
TRBJ1-2 TRBD1 TRBV12-3/TRBV12-4 ASSRDRATSGYT
TRBJ1-3 TRBD1 TRBV10-3 AISPDRAGNTIY
TRBJ2-7 . TRBV7-6 ARLAWLTSDEQY
TRBJ1-5 TRBD1 TRBV3-1 ASNRGSNQPQH
TRBJ2-5 TRBD1 TRBV19 ASSTGQGSIGQETQY
TRBJ2-7 . TRBV21-1 ASSKGIWGIPEFYEQY
TRBJ2-2 . TRBV7-2 ASSLVSEGPGELF
TRBJ2-5 TRBD2 TRBV6-5 ASSYSGEGTQY
TRBJ2-3 TRBD2 TRBV20-1 SADSGTSGGGGADTQY
TRBJ2-1 TRBD2 TRBV20-1 SARPQAGGRYNEQF
TRBJ2-7 . TRBV5-5 ASSLVTAYEQY
TRBJ2-3 TRBD2 TRBV12-3/TRBV12-4 ASREAASDTQY
TRBJ2-7 . TRBV9 ASSVGVHKAYEQY
TRBJ2-5 TRBD2 TRBV7-8 ASSLPLTSGSQETQY
TRBJ1-4 . TRBV14 ASSQERAGDEKLF
TRBJ1-5 . TRBV21-1 ASSEGRERGSNQPQH
TRBJ2-7 TRBD1 TRBV20-1 SARVDRGLGYEQY
TRBJ2-2 . TRBV12-3/TRBV12-4 ASSREWGPGELF
TRBJ1-2 . TRBV12-3/TRBV12-4 ASSLGTFGYT
TRBJ1-5 . TRBV20-1 SASGGAPWPQH
TRBJ1-4 . TRBV5-5 ASSPESESEKLF
TRBJ2-4 . TRBV11-2 ASSRTWILAKNIQY
TRBJ1-5 . TRBV3-1 ASSQGQQPQH
TRBJ1-1 . TRBV12-3/TRBV12-4 ASNLQVGDTEAF
TRBJ1-1 . TRBV5-6 ASSFIWGTEAF
TRBJ2-2 TRBD2 TRBV9 ASSVGPSGNTGELF
TRBJ2-7 TRBD2 TRBV6-1 ASTLEPSGTYEQY
TRBJ2-1 TRBD1 TRBV12-3/TRBV12-4 ASSSPGQGPYPYNEQF
TRBJ2-3 . TRBV20-1 SARPYYHSGDTQY
TRBJ2-3 . TRBV7-8 ASSPGRDTRSTDTQY
TRBJ2-3 . TRBV6-1 ACRRIIWGSDTQY
TRBJ2-1 . TRBV2 ASEPFRGNEQF
TRBJ2-3 . TRBV24-1 ATGRGGVGFSTDTQY
TRBJ2-7 TRBD2 TRBV7-2 ASSAGLAHYEQY
TRBJ2-2 TRBD1 TRBV5-1 ASSWRGQEAPGELF
TRBJ2-5 TRBD1 TRBV20-1 SAPGQDWTQY
TRBJ2-7 TRBD1 TRBV20-1 SAWDRDSFYEQY
TRBJ2-7 . TRBV7-2 ASSRFGVYEQY
TRBJ2-6 . TRBV29-1 SVRARDTSGANVLT
TRBJ2-5 . TRBV19 ASRTTRTSDETQY
TRBJ2-2 TRBD2 TRBV29-1 SALAGGATGELF